The following is a TCR beta chain sequence with its context. This entry comes from a study of blood T cell repertoires in COVID-19. In the source study's methods: It was from reference gene primer amplification that nucleated cell counts were estimated. Generated by immunoSEQ multiplex PCR, the TCRdb table keeps only in-frame clones and is missing some. That table is the source of V, J and clone size, and D and trimming were worked out from the DNA. In the table there are about 240,000 clones, around 90% of which are singletons. Germline V gene lookup returns CDR1 SGDLS and CDR2 YYNGEE. The ends lost 3 bases at V and 0 bases at J; junction bases unmatched: 5. This CDR3 is 16 amino acids long.

This sequence was found in a man between 60 and 70 years old who had recovered from COVID-19. This rearrangement joins TRBV9 to TRBJ1-1; 10 nucleotides align to TRBD1. The sequencing input was peripheral blood. The CDR3 nucleotides read TGTGCCAGCAGCGCGTGGGGACAGGGGATGAACACTGAAGCTTTCTTT. This encodes CASSAWGQGMNTEAFF. The entire variable domain, with the rest obtained from reference TRBV9 and TRBJ1-1, is as follows: DSGVTQTPKHLITATGQRVTLRCSPRSGDLSVYWYQQSLDQGLQFLIQYYNGEERAKGNILERFSAQQFPDLHSELNLSSLELGDSALYFCASSAWGQGMNTEAFFGQGTRLTVV.